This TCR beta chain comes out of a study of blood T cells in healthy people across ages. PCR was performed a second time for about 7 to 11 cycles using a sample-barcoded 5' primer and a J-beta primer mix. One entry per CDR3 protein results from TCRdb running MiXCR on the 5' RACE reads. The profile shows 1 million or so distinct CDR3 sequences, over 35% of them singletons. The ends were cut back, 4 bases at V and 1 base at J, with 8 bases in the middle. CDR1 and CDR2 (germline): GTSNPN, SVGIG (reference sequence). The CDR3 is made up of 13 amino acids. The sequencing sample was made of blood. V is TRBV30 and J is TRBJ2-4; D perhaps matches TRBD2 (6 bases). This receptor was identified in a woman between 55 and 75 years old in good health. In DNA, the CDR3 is TGTGCCTGGACGGGGGAGGCCAAAAACATTCAGTACTTC. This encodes CAWTGEAKNIQYF. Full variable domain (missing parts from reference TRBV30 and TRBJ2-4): SQTIHQWPATLVQPVGSPLSLECTVEGTSNPNLYWYRQAAGRGLQLLFYSVGIGQISSEVPQNLSASRPQDRQFILSSKKLLLSDSGFYLCAWTGEAKNIQYFGAGTRLSVL.